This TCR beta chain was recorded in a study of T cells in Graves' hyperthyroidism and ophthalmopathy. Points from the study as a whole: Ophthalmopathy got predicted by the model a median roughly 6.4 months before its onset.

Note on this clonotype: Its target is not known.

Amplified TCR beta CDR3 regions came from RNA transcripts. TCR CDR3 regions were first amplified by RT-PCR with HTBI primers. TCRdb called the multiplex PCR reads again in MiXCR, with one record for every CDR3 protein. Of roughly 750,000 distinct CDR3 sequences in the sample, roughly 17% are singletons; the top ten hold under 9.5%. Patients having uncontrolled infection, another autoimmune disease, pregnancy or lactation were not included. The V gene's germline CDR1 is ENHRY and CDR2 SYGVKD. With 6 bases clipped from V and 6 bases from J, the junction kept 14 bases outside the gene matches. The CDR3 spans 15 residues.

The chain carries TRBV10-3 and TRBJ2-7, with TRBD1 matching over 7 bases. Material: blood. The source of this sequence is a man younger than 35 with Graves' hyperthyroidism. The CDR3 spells CAIRERPGQPGEQYF. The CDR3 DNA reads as TGTGCCATCAGGGAGCGGCCGGGACAGCCGGGCGAGCAGTACTTC.